This T cell receptor (beta chain) was profiled in a study of blood T cell repertoires in COVID-19. About the research overall: From T cells, B-cell-depleted T cells, or PBMCs came the material, which was cDNA or gDNA.

After removal of 5 bases from V and 6 bases from J, the junction contained 5 bases not matched to a gene. The CDR3 has 14 amino acids. The germline V gene has CDR1 SGHVS and CDR2 FQNEAQ. The method was immunoSEQ multiplex PCR; TCRdb's version includes in-frame clones alone and lacks a portion of them. The sample has approximately 170,000 clones, approximately 85% seen once. This clonotype was sampled from a man at least 80 years old with COVID-19, enrolled during active disease. Material: peripheral blood. The chain has TRBV7-8 and TRBJ1-5; 9 bases align to TRBD1. This chain's CDR3 is CASSDRDRAQPQHF. The CDR3 DNA is TGTGCCAGCAGCGACCGGGACAGGGCTCAGCCCCAGCATTTT.